This is a list of T cell receptor beta chains from one sample in a study of cytomegalovirus exposure and HLA in healthy donors. The protocol was immunoSEQ multiplex PCR, while the TCRdb copy is restricted to in-frame clones and leaves out a portion. Here the sample spans some 150,000 clones, over 80% being singletons. The sequencing input was PBMCs. The receptors originated from a woman in her late teens or twenties in good health and CMV-seronegative. Both conserved end residues are part of each CDR3. The D gene is left open where the match is weak. The listing skips clone size in some rows; elsewhere it reads once, few, many or a size class.

CDR3 DNA,CDR3 protein,D gene,J gene,V gene,clone size
TGTGCCAGCAGTTACTCGAGGGGGTGGACTGAAGCTTTCTTT,CASSYSRGWTEAFF,NA,TRBJ1-1,TRBV6-5,NA
TGTGCCAGCAGTTGGGACAGTCTGGGCAATCAGCCCCAGCATTTT,CASSWDSLGNQPQHF,TRBD1,TRBJ1-5,TRBV6-5,NA
TGTGCCAGCAGCGTACACCTTCTGAGCTCTGGAAACACCATATATTTT,CASSVHLLSSGNTIYF,NA,TRBJ1-3,TRBV9,NA
TGTGCCAGCACCAGCGACAGGGTAGCTTTCTTT,CASTSDRVAFF,TRBD1,TRBJ1-1,TRBV25-1,NA
TGTGCCAGCAGCTCGCGGGGACAGGGAAGCTACGAGCAGTACTTC,CASSSRGQGSYEQYF,TRBD1,TRBJ2-7,TRBV7-6,NA
TGTGCCAGCAGCGTAGGGCCCAGACAGGGTGTCAATGAGCAGTTCTTC,CASSVGPRQGVNEQFF,TRBD1,TRBJ2-1,TRBV11-2,NA
TGTGCCAGCAGCTTAGATCCAGGGGTTATTAGCAATCAGCCCCAGCATTTT,CASSLDPGVISNQPQHF,NA,TRBJ1-5,TRBV7-8,few
TGTGCCAGCTCACCCGGGACGGGGGTTGGCTATGGCTACACCTTC,CASSPGTGVGYGYTF,NA,TRBJ1-2,TRBV18,NA
TGCGCCAGCAGCCTCTGGCGAGGAGGGCGGGGGGAAGATAATGAGCAGTTCTTC,CASSLWRGGRGEDNEQFF,TRBD2,TRBJ2-1,TRBV4-1,NA
TGTGCCAGCAGTGACTCGGGCAGGGCAACAGATACGCAGTATTTT,CASSDSGRATDTQYF,NA,TRBJ2-3,TRBV6-4,few
TGTGCCAGCAGCGAATCCGGGGGCGGGGGGTACGAGCAGTACTTC,CASSESGGGGYEQYF,TRBD2,TRBJ2-7,TRBV5-5,NA
TGTGCCAGCTCACCTTCGGACAGGGTTGGAAAACTGTTTTTT,CASSPSDRVGKLFF,TRBD1,TRBJ1-4,TRBV18,NA
TGCGCCAGCAGCACGGACAGTTCCTACAATGAGCAGTTCTTC,CASSTDSSYNEQFF,NA,TRBJ2-1,TRBV5-1,NA
TGTGCCAGCAGCTCCGGGACAGGGGGTGGTAATGAAAAACTGTTTTTT,CASSSGTGGGNEKLFF,TRBD1,TRBJ1-4,TRBV5-5,NA
TGTGCCAGCAGCCCTCGCGAGGGGACTTCGGCTTTCTTT,CASSPREGTSAFF,NA,TRBJ1-1,TRBV7-8,NA
TGTGCCAGCAGCCTATCCTACTCTCAGGGGGCGCGGGGCTATGGCTACACCTTC,CASSLSYSQGARGYGYTF,TRBD1,TRBJ1-2,TRBV28,NA
TGTGCCAGCAGCCAAGGTTTCGGGCGGGGGGACACTGAAGCTTTCTTT,CASSQGFGRGDTEAFF,NA,TRBJ1-1,TRBV4-2,NA
TGTGCCAGTAGTATAGTCGGGGGGGGCACAATTGGTGAGCAGTTCTTC,CASSIVGGGTIGEQFF,TRBD2,TRBJ2-1,TRBV19,NA
TGTGTCTCCGGGCAGGGGGCCGATCAGCCCCAGCATTTT,CVSGQGADQPQHF,TRBD1,TRBJ1-5,TRBV19,NA
TGTGCCAGCAGCAGACGAGCGGGGGGCTCTTCCTACAATGAGCAGTTCTTC,CASSRRAGGSSYNEQFF,TRBD2,TRBJ2-1,TRBV9,NA
TGTGCCAGCAGGCGGACAGGGACCACCGGGGAGCTGTTTTTT,CASRRTGTTGELFF,TRBD1,TRBJ2-2,TRBV7-2,few
TGTGCCAGCTCACTACGACAGACAACTAATGAAAAACTGTTTTTT,CASSLRQTTNEKLFF,NA,TRBJ1-4,TRBV18,once
TGTGCCAGCGCCCAGGGACAGTTGATCTCTGGAAACACCATATATTTT,CASAQGQLISGNTIYF,TRBD1,TRBJ1-3,TRBV18,NA
TGTGCCAGCAGCCCCGAGGGAGGGTACTCTGGAAACACCATATATTTT,CASSPEGGYSGNTIYF,NA,TRBJ1-3,TRBV9,NA
TGTGCCTGGAGTGTATTTCAGGTCGGCGGCTACACCTTC,CAWSVFQVGGYTF,NA,TRBJ1-2,TRBV30,NA